What follows are 15 T cell receptor beta chains derived from one specimen sequenced in a study of blood T cells in healthy people across ages. The use of a sample-barcoded 5' primer and a J-beta primer mix characterized a second PCR of roughly 6 to 11 cycles. In TCRdb, the 5' RACE reads were re-called with MiXCR into one record per CDR3 protein. The table includes over 950,000 distinct CDR3 sequences, roughly two fifths detected once. Sequencing was performed on blood. These receptors were taken from a man aged 18 to 30 in good health.

The genes are TRBV7-9 and TRBJ1-2; unclear D gene. CDR3 size: 11 residues. The ends were cut back, 4 bases at V and 8 bases at J, with 8 bases in the middle. Germline CDR1 and CDR2: SEHNR and FQNEAQ (reference sequence). CDR3 residues: CASSSIGGYTF. The CDR3 coding sequence is TGTGCCAGCAGCTCGATAGGGGGCTACACCTTC.

V is TRBV4-2 and J is TRBJ2-5, with TRBD1 matching 12 bases. The CDR3 loop spans 15 amino acids. Trimming removed 5 bases from V and 11 bases from J; junction bases left unmatched: 12. The germline CDR1 and CDR2 sequences are LGHNA and YNFKEQ. CDR3 sequence reads: CASSKGQGARHEQYF. CDR3 bases: TGTGCCAGCAGCAAGGGACAGGGGGCGCGTCATGAGCAGTACTTC.

This clonotype was observed a few times. This chain connects TRBV19 to TRBJ1-2; a possible D gene is TRBD1 (5 bases). The CDR3 has 17 residues. V lost 8 bases and J lost 0, with 22 bases in between. Per the germline V gene, CDR1 is LNHDA and CDR2 is SQIVND (reference sequence). The CDR3 sequence: CASFPDAGGRTNYGYTF. Written as DNA, the CDR3 is TGTGCCAGTTTTCCTGACGCGGGGGGTAGAACTAACTATGGCTACACCTTC.

This chain uses TRBV18 with TRBJ2-5; 7 bases align to TRBD1. Per the germline V gene, CDR1 is KGHSH and CDR2 is LQKENI. The CDR3 consists of 14 residues. The trim removed 5 bases at V and 3 bases at J, leaving 6 bases unmatched. DNA for the CDR3: TGTGCCAGCTCAGACGGGACAGTCGAAGAGACCCAGTACTTC. Its protein product is CASSDGTVEETQYF.

This chain links TRBV27 with TRBJ1-5; D not resolved. Germline CDR1 MNHEY, CDR2 SMNVEV (reference sequence). V shed 5 bases and J shed 7 bases, with 15 bases lying between them. The CDR3 extends over 14 amino acids. The CDR3, as DNA: TGTGCCAGCAGTGCGGTCGGGTCCCCCCAGCCCCAGCATTTT. Translating it yields CASSAVGSPQPQHF.

This clonotype occurred a few times. This rearrangement joins TRBV10-3 to TRBJ2-7, with a possible D match to TRBD1 (6 bases). CDR3 size: 15 residues. Germline-derived CDR1 and CDR2 are ENHRY and SYGVKD. Trimming shortened V by 8 bases and J by 0 bases, and 17 bases separated the two germline ends. The CDR3 DNA reads TGTGCCATCGCCGAGGGGGTCGGAAGCTCCTACGAGCAGTACTTC. This encodes CAIAEGVGSSYEQYF.

This chain joins TRBV7-2 and TRBJ2-7, with D uncertain. CDR3 size: 12 residues. V dropped 4 bases and J dropped 5 bases, with 9 bases sitting between them. The germline gives CDR1 SGHTA, CDR2 FQGNSA. CDR3 loop: CASSSLSDEQYF. The CDR3 DNA sequence: TGTGCCAGCAGCTCGCTAAGCGACGAGCAGTACTTC.

The J gene is TRBJ2-1, the V gene TRBV6-2 or TRBV6-3; D tentatively fits TRBD1 or TRBD2 (5 bases each). V lost 5 bases, J lost 4 bases, and 15 bases lay in between. The CDR3 runs to 15 residues. Germline CDR1 and CDR2: MNHEY and SVGEGT. The DNA for the CDR3 is TGTGCCAGCAGTGGGGACCTAACCTTTTACAATGAGCAGTTCTTC. This encodes CASSGDLTFYNEQFF.

V usage is TRBV9 and J usage is TRBJ2-1; 8 nucleotides line up with TRBD2. Trimming took 6 bases from V and 0 from J; bases not matched to a gene: 8. Germline CDR1 is SGDLS and CDR2 is YYNGEE. The CDR3 runs 16 residues. Here the CDR3 DNA reads TGTGCCAGCACGTCATCGGGAGGGAACTCCTACAATGAGCAGTTCTTC. This sequence encodes CASTSSGGNSYNEQFF.

The chain combines TRBV9 with TRBJ2-3; D is uncertain. CDR1 SGDLS and CDR2 YYNGEE come from the germline V gene. The CDR3 is 15 residues long. The V end was cut by 5 bases, the J end by 2 bases, with 15 bases between. This chain's CDR3 is CASSSRVMATDTQYF. The CDR3 nucleotides are TGTGCCAGCAGTTCTCGAGTTATGGCCACAGATACGCAGTATTTT.

The chain has TRBV20-1 and TRBJ2-5; possible D gene TRBD2, 6 bases. This CDR3 is 15 amino acids long. V dropped 0 bases and J dropped 6 bases, with 17 bases sitting between them. Per the germline V gene, CDR1 is DFQATT and CDR2 is SNEGSKA (reference sequence). The CDR3 spells CSAREGSGAQKTQYF. DNA of the CDR3: TGCAGTGCTAGAGAAGGTAGCGGAGCTCAAAAGACCCAGTACTTC.

This clonotype was observed a handful of times. The chain joins TRBV27 to TRBJ2-7; tentative D call: TRBD2 (5 bases). The V gene lost 1 base and the J gene lost 2 bases, with 9 bases spanning the gap. The CDR3 has 14 residues. Per germline, CDR1 MNHEY and CDR2 SMNVEV (reference sequence). CDR3 in amino acids: CASSLLAGTYEQYF. The CDR3 nucleotides are TGTGCCAGCAGTTTATTGGCCGGGACCTACGAGCAGTACTTC.

This clonotype has a handful of counts. This chain uses TRBV11-2 with TRBJ1-4; a weak D match, TRBD1 (5 bases). The germline V gene has CDR1 SGHAT and CDR2 FQNNGV. V was cut by 3 bases and J by 16 bases, with 18 bases left in between. CDR3 length: 13 amino acids. The chain's CDR3 is CASSLGLGRKGFF. Here the CDR3 DNA reads TGTGCCAGCAGCTTGGGACTCGGGCGGAAGGGGTTTTTT.

The chain couples TRBV9 to TRBJ2-7; TRBD1 agrees at 8 bases. The CDR3 sequence is 15 residues long. V dropped 2 bases and J dropped 7; count of bases not matched to a gene: 11. The germline V gene has CDR1 SGDLS and CDR2 YYNGEE. The CDR3 DNA sequence: TGTGCCAGCAGCGTCGACAGGGGAGGATACAATGAGCAGTACTTC. Translation: CASSVDRGGYNEQYF.

The rearrangement uses TRBV6-5 and TRBJ2-7; no firm D call. Germline V CDR1 and CDR2: MNHEY, SVGAGI. This CDR3 is 13 amino acids long. Trimming removed 5 bases at V and 1 base at J, with 9 bases between. The CDR3 nucleotides read TGTGCCAGCAGTGTTGCGGTTTCCTACGAGCAGTACTTC. This codes for CASSVAVSYEQYF.